Described below is a single T cell receptor (beta chain) sequence and its context. The sample belongs to a study of blood T cell repertoires in COVID-19. Study details: The analysed material was cDNA or gDNA that came from T cells, B-cell-depleted T cells, or PBMCs.

The V gene lost 5 bases and the J gene lost 2 bases, with 9 bases spanning the gap. The CDR3 sequence is 13 residues long. In germline, CDR1 is SNHLY, CDR2 FYNNEI. Sequencing used immunoSEQ multiplex PCR; TCRdb keeps in-frame clones, though not all of them. The sample lists a few hundred thousand clones, approximately 91% occurring once. The chain combines TRBV2 with TRBJ1-2; D is ambiguous. Material: peripheral blood. The source is a man in his forties or fifties with acute or convalescent COVID-19. The DNA of the CDR3 is TGTGCCAGCAGTCCCGACGGGAACTATGGCTACACCTTC. Residues: CASSPDGNYGYTF.